These 14 T cell receptor beta chains came from one sample sequenced in a study of beta chain features in type 1 diabetes. Sequencing targeted expressed TCRB transcripts, as all isolated RNA had been reverse transcribed. TCRdb's copy holds only in-frame clones and misses some; the assay was immunoSEQ multiplex PCR. The sample contains about 190,000 clones, 6.5% to 9.5% of which appear only once. Antigen specificity for these receptors is unknown. Study findings and constraints: TCRB CDR3s from Type 1 diabetes patients were moderately but significantly shorter in all four CD4+ subsets.

The sequenced material came from central memory CD4+ T cells from blood. These receptors all stem from a woman in her thirties or forties with type 1 diabetes.

The CDR3 reads CASSRDREETQYF. CDR3 nucleotides: TGTGCCAGCAGCCGTGACAGGGAAGAGACCCAGTACTTC. The rearrangement links TRBV5-4 to TRBJ2-5; the match to TRBD1 covers 7 bases. Trimming at V came to 4 bases and at J to 3 bases, leaving 3 bases not matched to a gene. This CDR3 region has 13 residues. Germline CDR1 is SGHNT and CDR2 is YYREEE (reference sequence).

The gene calls are TRBV2 and TRBJ2-2; 8 bases line up with TRBD1. Germline CDR1 reads SNHLY; CDR2 reads FYNNEI. The CDR3 is 15 residues long. The V segment lost 7 bases and the J segment 7 bases; nucleotides outside the gene matches: 11. The CDR3 DNA sequence: TGTGCCAGCAATAAAGGCAGGGGGCAGGTCGGGGAGCTGTTTTTT. Encoded protein: CASNKGRGQVGELFF. Full variable domain (remainder filled in from reference TRBV2 and TRBJ2-2): EPEVTQTPSHQVTQMGQEVILRCVPISNHLYFYWYRQILGQKVEFLVSFYNNEISEKSEIFDDQFSVERPDGSNFTLKIRSTKLEDSAMYFCASNKGRGQVGELFFGEGSRLTVL.

This clone appeared a few times. This chain connects TRBV7-9 to TRBJ2-3; 10 positions agree with TRBD2. Trimming removed 2 bases from V and 9 bases from J; junction bases left unmatched: 8. Germline V gene lookup returns CDR1 SEHNR and CDR2 FQNEAQ (reference sequence). This CDR3 contains 15 residues. The CDR3 here is CASSLSSGSTRTQYF. The CDR3 DNA sequence: TGTGCCAGCAGCTTATCTAGCGGGAGCACAAGAACGCAGTATTTT.

This clone was found a few times. The chain is built from TRBV2 and TRBJ1-2; D is perhaps TRBD1 (5 bases). Trimming removed 2 bases from V and 8 bases from J, with 12 bases in between. The CDR3 is 13 residues long. CDR1 and CDR2 from the germline V gene are SNHLY and FYNNEI. Here the CDR3 reads CASSESGYQGYTF. The CDR3 DNA reads as TGTGCCAGCAGTGAATCAGGGTATCAGGGCTACACCTTC.

The V call is TRBV4-1, the J call TRBJ2-1; D possibly corresponds to TRBD2 (5 bases). Looked up from germline, CDR1 is MGHRA and CDR2 is YSYEKL. The ends were cut back, 0 bases at V and 0 bases at J, with 15 bases in the middle. The CDR3 is made up of 18 amino acids. The CDR3 nucleotides read TGCGCCAGCAGCCAAGACCCTAGTCGAGCGGCCTCCTACAATGAGCAGTTCTTC. Protein product: CASSQDPSRAASYNEQFF.

J is TRBJ2-7 and V is TRBV27; 9 bases are shared with TRBD1. Germline CDR1 and CDR2: MNHEY and SMNVEV (reference sequence). The CDR3 length is 17 residues. Trimming cost V 3 bases and J 1 base; bases outside gene matches: 10. The CDR3, as DNA: TGTGCCAGCAGTTTCAGAATAAAGGGACAGGGTTCCTACGAGCAGTACTTC. This gives the protein CASSFRIKGQGSYEQYF.

This clone appeared many times. This sequence joins TRBV29-1 and TRBJ2-5; 8 nucleotides agree with TRBD1. The CDR3 contains 12 residues. Losses at the gene ends were 5 bases for V and 5 bases for J; bases not matched to a gene: 4. The germline V gene encodes CDR1 SQVTM and CDR2 ANQGSEA. CDR3 residues: CSVRRGQETQYF. CDR3 DNA: TGCAGCGTTCGCAGGGGGCAGGAGACCCAGTACTTC.

In its sample, this clone was seen a few times. The CDR3 loop is CASSNPQVGNEQFF. The CDR3 region has the DNA TGTGCCAGCAGCAATCCACAGGTCGGCAATGAGCAGTTCTTC. V is TRBV13 and J is TRBJ2-1; D is possibly TRBD1 (5 bases). The length of the CDR3 is 14 residues. Looked up from germline, CDR1 is PRHDT and CDR2 is FYEKMQ (reference sequence). V was cut by 5 bases and J by 6 bases, with 14 bases left in between.

In this sample, this clone turned up a few times. The chain recombines TRBV25-1 with TRBJ1-1; no clear D gene. CDR3 length: 13 residues. CDR1 is MGHDK, CDR2 SYGVNS, per germline. V was trimmed by 2 bases and J by 3 bases, leaving 7 bases between them. CDR3 sequence (DNA): TGTGCCAGCAGTGAACCTCCGGACACTGAAGCTTTCTTT. It yields the protein CASSEPPDTEAFF.

The chain uses TRBV6-5 and TRBJ1-3; D gene ambiguous. The ends were cut back, 4 bases at V and 6 bases at J, with 4 bases in the middle. The germline V gene encodes CDR1 MNHEY and CDR2 SVGAGI. CDR3 length: 11 amino acids. CDR3 coding DNA: TGTGCCAGCAGTTCCCAAAACACCATATATTTT. Encoded protein: CASSSQNTIYF.

The gene calls are TRBV6-5 and TRBJ1-4, with D maybe TRBD1 (5 bases). The CDR3 is 13 residues long. CDR1 MNHEY and CDR2 SVGAGI come from the germline V gene. The ends were cut back, 6 bases at V and 3 bases at J, with 8 bases in the middle. The DNA for the CDR3 is TGTGCCAGCAGCAGGGCAGCTAATGAAAAACTGTTTTTT. Its translation: CASSRAANEKLFF.

The chain carries TRBV28 and TRBJ2-3; D possibly corresponds to TRBD2 (5 bases). The CDR3 is made up of 15 amino acids. Germline loops: CDR1 MDHEN, CDR2 SYDVKM. Deletions cut 2 bases from V and 9 bases from J, with 18 bases between. The CDR3 DNA sequence: TGTGCCAGCAGTTTAGGTGTGGGAGATGTGGACACGCAGTATTTT. It codes for CASSLGVGDVDTQYF.

This clone was seen a few times. The chain combines TRBV4-2 with TRBJ2-1, with 10 bases aligning to TRBD2. The V gene's germline CDR1 is LGHNA and CDR2 YNFKEQ. This CDR3 spans 17 amino acids. Unmatched junction bases numbered 3, after V lost 1 base and J lost 0 bases. The CDR3 coding sequence is TGTGCCAGCAGCCAAGTGCTAGCGGGAGTCTCCTACAATGAGCAGTTCTTC. Its protein is CASSQVLAGVSYNEQFF.

The chain couples TRBV7-2 to TRBJ1-6, with TRBD1 matching 7 bases. Trimming took 8 bases from V and 10 from J; bases not matched to a gene: 8. CDR3 size: 13 residues. CDR1 and CDR2 from the germline V gene are SGHTA and FQGNSA. CDR3 DNA sequence: TGTGCCAGCGCCGAAGGCAGGGGGTCACCCCTCCACTTT. Translated: CASAEGRGSPLHF.